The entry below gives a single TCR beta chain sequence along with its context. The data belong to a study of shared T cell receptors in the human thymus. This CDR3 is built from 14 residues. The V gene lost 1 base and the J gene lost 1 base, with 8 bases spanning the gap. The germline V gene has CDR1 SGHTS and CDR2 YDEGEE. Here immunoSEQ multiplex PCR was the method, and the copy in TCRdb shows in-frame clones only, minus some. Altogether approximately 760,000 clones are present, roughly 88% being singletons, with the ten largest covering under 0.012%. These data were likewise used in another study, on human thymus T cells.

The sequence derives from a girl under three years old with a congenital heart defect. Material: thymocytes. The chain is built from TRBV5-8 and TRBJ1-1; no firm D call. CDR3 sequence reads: CASSLPGSNTEAFF. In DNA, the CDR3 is TGTGCCAGCAGCTTGCCGGGGTCGAACACTGAAGCTTTCTTT. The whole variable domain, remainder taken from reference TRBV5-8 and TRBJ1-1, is EAGVTQSPTHLIKTRGQQATLRCSPISGHTSVYWYQQALGLGLQFLLWYDEGEERNRGNFPPRFSGRQFPNYSSELNVNALELEDSALYLCASSLPGSNTEAFFGQGTRLTVV.